Below are 19 T cell receptor beta chains sequenced from a single sample in a study of OX40 agonist ivuxolimab in advanced cancers. The assay was immunoSEQ multiplex PCR, and TCRdb's table has in-frame clones only and misses some. The sample lists 45,000 to 70,000 clones, roughly 86% occurring once. The source was CD4+ or CD8+ T cells sorted from blood, collected in a trial of the OX40 agonist ivuxolimab. The receptors were sampled from an adult with an advanced solid tumor such as melanoma, head and neck, liver or kidney cancer.

This clone was detected only once. The chain uses TRBV19 and TRBJ2-2; weak D call: TRBD1 (5 bases). Looked up from germline, CDR1 is LNHDA and CDR2 is SQIVND (reference sequence). V lost 9 bases and J 7 bases, leaving 21 bases between the germline ends. The CDR3 spans 15 residues. CDR3 residues: CASQGFYRVIGELFF. CDR3 in DNA: TGTGCCAGCCAGGGTTTTTATAGGGTCATCGGGGAGCTGTTTTTT.

This chain joins TRBV6-1 and TRBJ2-7; D is unclear. CDR1 is MNHNS and CDR2 is SASEGT in the germline V gene. V shed 1 base and J shed 2 bases, with 6 bases lying between them. The length of the CDR3 is 13 residues. The CDR3 DNA reads as TGTGCCAGCAGTGAAGGCCCCCCCTACGAGCAGTACTTC. As protein: CASSEGPPYEQYF.

This chain connects TRBV18 to TRBJ2-7; no definite D call. From germline, CDR1 is KGHSH and CDR2 LQKENI. The CDR3 loop spans 14 amino acids. Trimming stripped 3 bases from V and 3 bases from J, with 12 bases between. The CDR3 region has the DNA TGTGCCAGCTCACCGGTTCAAGCTGGCTACGAGCAGTACTTC. The encoded protein is CASSPVQAGYEQYF.

This clone came up once. The chain has TRBV19 and TRBJ2-3; D possibly uses TRBD1 or TRBD2 (5 bases each). The CDR3 covers 14 residues. From germline, CDR1 is LNHDA and CDR2 SQIVND (reference sequence). Trimming shortened V by 3 bases and J by 5 bases, and 12 bases separated the two germline ends. The CDR3 protein is CASSIGALKDTQYF. The CDR3 nucleotides read TGTGCCAGTAGTATCGGGGCTTTAAAAGATACGCAGTATTTT.

V and J are TRBV5-6 and TRBJ2-1, with D perhaps given as TRBD1 or TRBD2 (6 bases each). The CDR3 is 14 residues long. V shed 2 bases and J shed 4 bases, with 10 bases lying between them. Germline loops: CDR1 SGHDT, CDR2 YYEEEE. The CDR3 here is CASSFGGGYNEQFF. In DNA form, the CDR3 reads TGTGCCAGCAGCTTCGGAGGGGGATACAATGAGCAGTTCTTC.

This chain joins TRBV27 and TRBJ2-7; 9 positions match TRBD2. The CDR3 consists of 14 residues. The germline V gene has CDR1 MNHEY and CDR2 SMNVEV (reference sequence). CDR3 coding DNA: TGTCCTTGCGAAGGGATAGCGGGAGTTTACGAGCAGTACTTC. It codes for CPCEGIAGVYEQYF.

The V and J genes are TRBV28 and TRBJ1-2; D is uncertain. With 5 bases removed from V and 0 bases from J, the gap between germline ends came to 7 bases. Per germline, CDR1 MDHEN and CDR2 SYDVKM. The CDR3 has 13 residues. The CDR3 here is CASSLLPNYGYTF. CDR3 in DNA: TGTGCCAGCAGTCTATTACCTAACTATGGCTACACCTTC.

This chain connects TRBV7-8 to TRBJ1-2, with 10 positions matching TRBD1. Germline V gives CDR1 SGHVS, CDR2 FQNEAQ. V lost 5 bases and J lost 7; bases outside the gene matches: 10. This CDR3 region has 15 residues. CDR3 bases: TGTGCCAGCAGCCTAAAGACAGGGGGCGCGGCTGGCTACACCTTC. This sequence encodes CASSLKTGGAAGYTF.

J is TRBJ2-7 and V is TRBV18, with D tentatively TRBD1 (6 bases). V dropped 6 bases and J dropped 3 bases, with 18 bases sitting between them. CDR1 and CDR2 from the germline V gene are KGHSH and LQKENI. The CDR3 has 15 residues. CDR3 sequence reads: CASSRKRGLIYEQYF. The CDR3 DNA reads as TGTGCCAGCTCCCGAAAGAGGGGGTTGATCTACGAGCAGTACTTC.

The J gene is TRBJ2-5, the V gene TRBV9; D remains unclear. CDR1 is SGDLS, CDR2 YYNGEE, per germline. The CDR3 is made up of 14 amino acids. V lost 0 bases and J lost 7, with 13 bases in between. For the CDR3, the DNA is TGTGCCAGCAGCGTAGCCCTAGTGTCCCCGACCCAGTACTTC. It translates to CASSVALVSPTQYF.

As for this clone: Other nucleotide sequences from this sample produce the same CDR3. The CDR3 protein is CSARVGETQYF. The DNA for the CDR3 is TGCAGTGCTAGAGTCGGGGAGACCCAGTACTTC. The rearrangement uses TRBV20-1 and TRBJ2-5; no firm D call. This CDR3 has 11 residues. Germline V gives CDR1 DFQATT, CDR2 SNEGSKA (reference sequence). Deletions cut 1 base from V and 5 bases from J, with 5 bases between.

The chain uses TRBV5-1 and TRBJ1-2; D gene ambiguous. CDR1 and CDR2 (germline): SGHRS, YFSETQ. The CDR3 runs 14 residues. V was shortened by 4 bases and J by 2 bases, with 12 bases between the two germline ends. CDR3 DNA sequence: TGCGCCAGCAGCCCCGGTGACACAAACTATGGCTACACCTTC. Its translation is CASSPGDTNYGYTF.

CDR3 coding DNA: TGTGCCAGCAGACTGGGGGACGAGCAGTACTTC. Amino acids: CASRLGDEQYF. This chain connects TRBV6-5 to TRBJ2-7, with D perhaps given as TRBD1 or TRBD2 (5 bases each). From germline, CDR1 is MNHEY and CDR2 SVGAGI. This CDR3 region has 11 residues. V was trimmed by 6 bases and J by 5 bases, leaving 8 bases between them.

This chain uses TRBV2 with TRBJ1-3; D not resolved. The ends were cut back, 1 base at V and 0 bases at J, with 7 bases in the middle. Germline V CDR1 and CDR2: SNHLY, FYNNEI. The CDR3 has 15 residues. CDR3 nucleotide sequence: TGTGCCAGCAGTGAAGGCGGGTACTCTGGAAACACCATATATTTT. Translated: CASSEGGYSGNTIYF.

As regards this clone: Sequence at one end of the junction differs from germline and may be a read error. The rearrangement joins TRBV7-7 to TRBJ2-1; 10 bases map to TRBD2. The germline CDR1 and CDR2 sequences are SSHAT and FNYEAQ (reference sequence). This CDR3 region has 16 residues. DNA of the CDR3: TGTGCTAGCAGCTTAGCGGGGGGACTAGCGTCGCATGAGCAGTTCTTC. This gives the protein CASSLAGGLASHEQFF.

A single count supports this clone. The rearrangement joins TRBV20-1 to TRBJ2-5; tentative D call: TRBD1 (6 bases). With 5 bases removed from V and 5 bases from J, the gap between germline ends came to 9 bases. The CDR3 length is 11 residues. Germline-derived CDR1 and CDR2 are DFQATT and SNEGSKA (reference sequence). The CDR3: CSAHRAETQYF. CDR3 sequence (DNA): TGCAGTGCTCACAGGGCCGAGACCCAGTACTTC.

The chain has TRBV9 and TRBJ2-3; D remains ambiguous. V lost 3 bases, J lost 0 bases, and 17 bases lay in between. The CDR3 runs 17 residues. CDR1 is SGDLS, CDR2 YYNGEE, per germline. CDR3 region: CASSAALGHYSTDTQYF. DNA for the CDR3: TGTGCCAGCAGCGCCGCTTTAGGGCACTATAGCACAGATACGCAGTATTTT.

By sample fraction, this clone is medium-sized. V and J are TRBV5-6 and TRBJ2-1, with 13 bases fitting TRBD2. The CDR3 is 15 amino acids. The ends lost 4 bases at V and 5 bases at J; junction bases unmatched: 3. Germline V gene data show CDR1 as SGHDT and CDR2 as YYEEEE. DNA for the CDR3: TGTGCCAGCAGCCCGACTAGCGGGAGGCACAATGAGCAGTTCTTC. Residues: CASSPTSGRHNEQFF. Looking up the rest from reference TRBV5-6 and TRBJ2-1 gives the full variable domain: DAGVTQSPTHLIKTRGQQVTLRCSPKSGHDTVSWYQQALGQGPQFIFQYYEEEERQRGNFPDRFSGHQFPNYSSELNVNALLLGDSALYLCASSPTSGRHNEQFFGPGTRLTVL.

This chain joins TRBV5-1 and TRBJ1-4, with D hard to call. The CDR3 runs 16 residues. Looked up from germline, CDR1 is SGHRS and CDR2 is YFSETQ. V was trimmed by 0 bases and J by 0 bases, leaving 9 bases between them. The CDR3 is CASSLEGFATNEKLFF. The CDR3 bases are TGCGCCAGCAGCTTGGAGGGATTCGCAACTAATGAAAAACTGTTTTTT. The complete variable domain, with remaining parts taken from reference TRBV5-1 and TRBJ1-4, reads KAGVTQTPRYLIKTRGQQVTLSCSPISGHRSVSWYQQTPGQGLQFLFEYFSETQRNKGNFPGRFSGRQFSNSRSEMNVSTLELGDSALYLCASSLEGFATNEKLFFGSGTQLSVL.